The 7 T cell receptor beta chains given below trace back to one sample, sequenced in a study of neurological immune-mediated disorders. TCRdb independently ran MiXCR on the 5' RACE reads; one entry per CDR3 protein. The sample has 50,000 or so distinct CDR3 sequences, approximately 10% seen once; the top ten hold 20% to 25%. The sample comprised PBMCs. The receptor set was obtained from a woman in her thirties or forties with HTLV-1-associated myelopathy (HAM/TSP).

This clonotype was counted ten times or more. This chain links TRBV2 with TRBJ2-7; D unresolved. This CDR3 spans 12 amino acids. Germline V CDR1 and CDR2: SNHLY, FYNNEI. Trimming pared 3 bases from V and 2 bases from J, leaving 5 bases between. CDR3 sequence reads: CASSDQAYEQYF. The CDR3 DNA is TGTGCCAGCAGTGACCAAGCCTACGAGCAGTACTTC.

This clonotype was detected many times. The V call is TRBV10-3, the J call TRBJ2-2, with D perhaps assigned TRBD1 or TRBD2 (6 bases each). CDR1 and CDR2 (germline): ENHRY, SYGVKD. This CDR3 region has 15 residues. Trimming cost V 4 bases and J 4 bases, with 13 bases left between them. CDR3 sequence reads: CAISGQGGGTGELFF. For the CDR3, the DNA is TGTGCCATCAGTGGCCAAGGGGGAGGCACCGGGGAGCTGTTTTTT.

This clonotype was seen repeatedly, ten times or more. The chain employs TRBV6-5 and TRBJ1-2, with D unresolved. From germline, CDR1 is MNHEY and CDR2 SVGAGI. The CDR3 totals 12 residues. Trimming cost V 3 bases and J 4 bases, with 6 bases left between them. This CDR3 reads CASSYGSYGYTF. CDR3 in DNA: TGTGCCAGCAGTTATGGGTCCTATGGCTACACCTTC.

This clonotype was counted ten times or more. The V and J genes are TRBV5-1 and TRBJ1-2, with D uncertain. The germline V gene encodes CDR1 SGHRS and CDR2 YFSETQ. V was pared by 4 bases and J by 0 bases, with 4 bases between. This CDR3 is built from 12 residues. The CDR3 DNA reads as TGCGCCAGCAGCCCCGCTAACTATGGCTACACCTTC. It yields the protein CASSPANYGYTF.

V and J are TRBV28 and TRBJ2-5; 7 nucleotides line up with TRBD2. The CDR3 extends over 14 amino acids. Germline assignment: CDR1 MDHEN and CDR2 SYDVKM. Trimming cost V 4 bases and J 2 bases; bases outside gene matches: 4. The CDR3 loop is CASSWGGGQETQYF. CDR3 coding DNA: TGTGCCAGCAGTTGGGGGGGGGGTCAAGAGACCCAGTACTTC.

The CDR3 bases are TGTGCCAGCAGCCATGCGCCTAGCGGCGCAGATACGCAGTATTTT. Translating it yields CASSHAPSGADTQYF. The J gene is TRBJ2-3, the V gene TRBV7-3; TRBD2 aligns across 7 bases. This CDR3 has 15 amino acids. In germline, CDR1 is SGHTA, CDR2 FQGTGA. J gave up 4 bases and V 5 bases, and 9 bases lay outside the gene matches.

Turning to this clonotype: One end of the junction fails to match germline, which may point to a read error. The chain carries TRBV7-8 and TRBJ1-1; 11 nucleotides align to TRBD1. The germline V gene has CDR1 SGHVS and CDR2 FQNEAQ. The CDR3 length is 14 residues. CDR3 DNA: TGTGCCAGCAGCCCGGACAGGGGGCTTGGTGAAGCTCTCTTC. Translating gives CASSPDRGLGEALF.